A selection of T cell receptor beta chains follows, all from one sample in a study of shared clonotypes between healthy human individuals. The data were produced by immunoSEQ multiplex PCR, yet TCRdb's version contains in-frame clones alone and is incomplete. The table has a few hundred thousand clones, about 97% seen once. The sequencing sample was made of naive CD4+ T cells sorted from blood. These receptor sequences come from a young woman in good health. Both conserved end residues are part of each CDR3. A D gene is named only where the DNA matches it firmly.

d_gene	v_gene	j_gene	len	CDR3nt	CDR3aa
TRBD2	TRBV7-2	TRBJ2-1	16	TGTGCCAGCAGCTCCTTAGCGGGAAGGGTTGGGAATGAGCAGTTCTTC	CASSSLAGRVGNEQFF
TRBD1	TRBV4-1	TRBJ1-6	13	TGCGCCAGCGGCGGACAGGTTAATTCACCCCTCCACTTT	CASGGQVNSPLHF
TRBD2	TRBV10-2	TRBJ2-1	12	TGCGCCAGCAGGGGACTAGCGGGAGAGCAGTTCTTC	CASRGLAGEQFF
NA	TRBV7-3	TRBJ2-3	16	TGTGCCAGCAGCTTAAAGGGGACAAGGGGGTCAGATACGCAGTATTTT	CASSLKGTRGSDTQYF
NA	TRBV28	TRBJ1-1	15	TGTGCCAGCAGTTTAGGCGGCAGAGCGAACACTGAAGCTTTCTTT	CASSLGGRANTEAFF
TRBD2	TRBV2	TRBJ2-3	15	TGTGCCAGCAGTGCTCCAGCGGGAGTTTGGGATACGCAGTATTTT	CASSAPAGVWDTQYF
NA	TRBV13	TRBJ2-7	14	TGTGCCAGCAGCTCTCCTGGGGTCTCCTACGAGCAGTACTTC	CASSSPGVSYEQYF
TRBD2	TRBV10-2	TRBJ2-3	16	TGCGCCAGCAGTAGGTGGGAGGGCCTTCAAGCAGATACGCAGTATTTT	CASSRWEGLQADTQYF
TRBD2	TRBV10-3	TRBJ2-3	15	TGTGCCATCAGTGAGCTCACTAGCGGCACAGATACGCAGTATTTT	CAISELTSGTDTQYF
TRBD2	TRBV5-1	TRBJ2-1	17	TGCGCCAGCAGCGTGTCAATAGCGGGAGGGCTTAGGAATGAGCAGTTCTTC	CASSVSIAGGLRNEQFF
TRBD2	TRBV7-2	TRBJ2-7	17	TGTGCCAGCAGCTTAGACACGTGGGGCGGGAGTTCCTACGAGCAGTACTTC	CASSLDTWGGSSYEQYF
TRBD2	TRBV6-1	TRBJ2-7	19	TGTGCCAGCAGTGATAACCCGGGTCTAGCGGGAGGGCCGGGGAACGAGCAGTACTTC	CASSDNPGLAGGPGNEQYF
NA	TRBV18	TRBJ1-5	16	TGTGCCAGCTCACCCAGTGTGGTGGCAACTGGGGCGCCCCAGCATTTT	CASSPSVVATGAPQHF
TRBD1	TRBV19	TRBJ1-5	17	TGTGCCAGTAGTATGGAGCCCGGGACAGCTAACAATCAGCCCCAGCATTTT	CASSMEPGTANNQPQHF
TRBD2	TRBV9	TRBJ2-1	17	TGTGCCAGCAGCGTAGCTAGCGGGAGCGCCACCAACAATGAGCAGTTCTTC	CASSVASGSATNNEQFF
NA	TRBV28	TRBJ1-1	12	TGTGCCATCGAAGGGGGGGACACTGAAGCTTTCTTT	CAIEGGDTEAFF
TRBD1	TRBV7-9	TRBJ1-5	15	TGTGCCAGCAGTTATGGACAGGGAGGTAATCAGCCCCAGCATTTT	CASSYGQGGNQPQHF
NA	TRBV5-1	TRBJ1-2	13	TGCGCCAGCAGCTCATTCGAGGGGGTAGGCTACACCTTC	CASSSFEGVGYTF
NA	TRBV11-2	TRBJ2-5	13	TGTGCCAGCAGCTTAGATGTGAGGGAGACCCAGTACTTC	CASSLDVRETQYF
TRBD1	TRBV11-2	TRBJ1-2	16	TGTGCCAGCAGCGCTACCTCGGGACAGGGTCTGGGTGGCTACACCTTC	CASSATSGQGLGGYTF
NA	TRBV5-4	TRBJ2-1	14	TGTGCCAGCAGCGTTACGGGGGCCTACAATGAGCAGTTCTTC	CASSVTGAYNEQFF
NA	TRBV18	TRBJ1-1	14	TGTGCCAGCTCACCGAGGACGGTGAACACTGAAGCTTTCTTT	CASSPRTVNTEAFF
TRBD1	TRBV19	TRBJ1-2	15	TGTGCCAGTAGTATAGAGTCGGGACAGGGTTATCGCTACACCTTC	CASSIESGQGYRYTF
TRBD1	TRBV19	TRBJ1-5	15	TGTGCCAGTAGTCCACAGACAGGGTTGAATCAGCCCCAGCATTTT	CASSPQTGLNQPQHF
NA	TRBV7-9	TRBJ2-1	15	TGTGCCAGCAGCTCTGGGCGGGTGGGATGGAATGAGCAGTTCTTC	CASSSGRVGWNEQFF
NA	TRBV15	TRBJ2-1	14	TGTGCCACCAGCAGAGATCCAGCGAACCCCACGCAGTTCTTC	CATSRDPANPTQFF
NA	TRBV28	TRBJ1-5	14	TGTGCCAGCAGTTTAATATCGGCAAATCAGCCCCAGCATTTT	CASSLISANQPQHF
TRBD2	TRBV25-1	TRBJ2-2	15	TGTGCCAGCAGTGGAGGGAGGGCACCCACCGGGGAGCTGTTTTTT	CASSGGRAPTGELFF
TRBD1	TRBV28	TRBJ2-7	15	TGTGCCAGCACCCCACCAGGGGGAAGGACCTACGAGCAGTACTTC	CASTPPGGRTYEQYF
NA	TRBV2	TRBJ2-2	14	TGTGCCAGCAGTCTTCGAGACGTTCCCGGGGAGCTGTTTTTT	CASSLRDVPGELFF